This record looks at one T cell receptor beta chain sequence and its context. The antigen is undetermined. Uncontrolled infection, other autoimmune disease, pregnancy or lactation disqualified patients from enrolment. Amplification targeted TCR beta CDR3 regions from RNA transcripts. The primer set for the first-round RT-PCR of the TCR CDR3 was HTBI. TCRdb itself ran the multiplex PCR reads through MiXCR, one entry per CDR3 protein. The table shows about 270,000 distinct CDR3 sequences, with roughly 22% occurring only once. This sample stems from a study of T cells in Graves' hyperthyroidism and ophthalmopathy. Points from the study as a whole: Model output signaled ophthalmopathy a median around 6.9 months ahead of onset.

The CDR3 is 13 residues long. V was pared by 5 bases and J by 6 bases, with 6 bases of the junction left unmatched. The TCR sequence derives from a man aged 25 to 45 with Graves' ophthalmopathy. The sequencing input was blood. The chain is built from TRBV12-3 or TRBV12-4 and TRBJ2-7; TRBD2 matches 8 bases. The CDR3 DNA is TGTGCCAGCAGTACTGTTAGCGGGATCGAGCAGTACTTC. Translating gives CASSTVSGIEQYF.